This TCR beta chain was recorded in a study of cytomegalovirus exposure and HLA in healthy donors. Across the whole study: Most donors, 70% to 85% of approximately 400 genotyped, fell in the Caucasian-associated ancestry cluster.

There are 12 residues in the CDR3. CDR1 MNHEY and CDR2 SMNVEV come from the germline V gene (reference sequence). V was clipped by 5 bases and J by 9 bases; unmatched bases: 5. PCR was performed using 60 Vbeta and 13 Jbeta primers. The table came from immunoSEQ multiplex PCR; TCRdb's copy has only in-frame clones and leaves some out. This sample has under 150,000 clones, with 73% found just once. The origin of this receptor is a human donor in good health. This rearrangement joins TRBV27 to TRBJ1-1; 8 bases agree with TRBD1. Sequenced: PBMCs. CDR3: CASSTRTGQAFF. CDR3 DNA: TGTGCCAGCAGTACTCGGACAGGGCAAGCTTTCTTT.